This T cell receptor beta chain appears in the sequencing data of a study of T cells in narcolepsy. This CDR3 is built from 14 residues. The V end was cut by 5 bases, the J end by 2 bases, with 13 bases between. Germline values: CDR1 SEHNR, CDR2 FQNEAQ (reference sequence). Assay: immunoSEQ multiplex PCR; the TCRdb copy retains only in-frame clones and omits some. This sample has tens of thousands of clones, with more than 70% found just once. With regard to this clone: Its antigen is unknown.

Study results and caveats: Autoreactive clone sequences were missing from some blood memory CD4+ repertoires.

The TCR was taken from a human donor with narcolepsy. The sequenced sample was CD45RA- memory CD4+ T cells from PBMCs. The chain recombines TRBV7-9 with TRBJ2-7, with D possibly being TRBD2 (6 bases). As DNA, the CDR3 is TGTGCCAGCAGCCCATCCGGGGGTCCCTACGAGCAGTACTTC. Translated: CASSPSGGPYEQYF.